The TCR beta chain described here comes from a study of CD8+CD57+ T cells in acquired aplastic anemia. By flow cytometry, patients selected for sequencing had shown an expansion of CD8+CD57+ cells. Only a few counts were recorded for this clonotype. V was cut by 3 bases and J by 1 base, with 15 bases left in between. The CDR3 is 15 residues long. Germline V gene sequence: CDR1 SQVTM, CDR2 ANQGSEA. According to the study, genomic DNA was the template for TCR beta VDJ and CDR3 profiling. TCRdb re-called the reads through MiXCR, storing one row per CDR3 protein. This sample yields 200,000 or so distinct CDR3 sequences, of which 40% to 50% are seen a single time; approximately 9.7% belongs to the top ten.

The chain joins TRBV29-1 to TRBJ1-1; D gene unclear. The sequenced sample consisted of sorted CD4+, CD8+, or CD8+CD57+ T cells (not recorded which) from PBMCs. The sequence was obtained from a human donor with aplastic anemia. CDR3 in DNA: TGCAGCGTTGATGATGGGGTGTCAAGGAACACTGAAGCTTTCTTT. Encoded protein: CSVDDGVSRNTEAFF. Full variable domain (missing parts from reference TRBV29-1 and TRBJ1-1): SAVISQKPSRDICQRGTSLTIQCQVDSQVTMMFWYRQQPGQSLTLIATANQGSEATYESGFVIDKFPISRPNLTFSTLTVSNMSPEDSSIYLCSVDDGVSRNTEAFFGQGTRLTVV.